These 23 T cell receptor beta chains originate from one sample sequenced in a study of CD8 T cells in ankylosing spondylitis. TCRdb used MiXCR to reprocess the 5' RACE reads, holding one entry per CDR3 protein. The sample yields about 90,000 distinct CDR3 sequences, around 30% seen once. The sequenced sample was blood, either unsorted or a sorted T cell fraction (not recorded which). Receptors were obtained from a male donor with ankylosing spondylitis or in good health (not recorded which).

V and J are TRBV5-1 and TRBJ1-1; 7 bases agree with TRBD1. Germline V gives CDR1 SGHRS, CDR2 YFSETQ. With 4 bases clipped from V and 0 bases from J, the junction kept 9 bases outside the gene matches. The CDR3 is made up of 16 amino acids. This CDR3 is CASSLNAQGVNTEAFF. In DNA form, the CDR3 reads TGCGCCAGCAGCCTGAATGCCCAGGGGGTGAACACTGAAGCTTTCTTT.

The chain recombines TRBV7-2 with TRBJ1-2; 12 positions agree with TRBD1. CDR1 SGHTA and CDR2 FQGNSA come from the germline V gene. The CDR3 is 15 residues long. After removal of 7 bases from V and 8 bases from J, the junction contained 11 bases not matched to a gene. The CDR3 DNA is TGTGCCAGCAAGGCCGGGACAGGGGGCTCCTGGGGCTACACCTTC. It encodes CASKAGTGGSWGYTF.

The chain carries TRBV12-3 or TRBV12-4 and TRBJ2-1; D is undetermined. Trimming removed 6 bases at V and 5 bases at J, with 8 bases between. The CDR3 totals 12 residues. The CDR3: CASSHEHNEQFF. The CDR3, as DNA: TGTGCCAGCAGCCACGAGCACAATGAGCAGTTCTTC.

This clonotype has a handful of counts. The chain couples TRBV4-1 to TRBJ1-1; D is perhaps TRBD1 (5 bases). The CDR3 loop spans 15 amino acids. CDR1 and CDR2 from the germline V gene are MGHRA and YSYEKL. V was clipped by 0 bases and J by 5 bases, with 13 bases between them. The CDR3 DNA is TGCGCCAGCAGCCAAGAAGAGGGGAGAGGGACTGAAGCTTTCTTT. This encodes CASSQEEGRGTEAFF.

At least ten counts were recorded for this clonotype. V gene TRBV9 combines with J gene TRBJ2-5, with no clear D. The CDR3 contains 14 residues. With 5 bases removed from V and 5 bases from J, the gap between germline ends came to 16 bases. The germline V gene encodes CDR1 SGDLS and CDR2 YYNGEE. In nucleotides, the CDR3 is TGTGCCAGCAGTATTTCTCCTGGGGTGGAGACCCAGTACTTC. This codes for CASSISPGVETQYF.

This clonotype was observed a few times. The chain employs TRBV15 and TRBJ1-6; possibly TRBD1 for D (6 bases). This CDR3 comprises 16 residues. The germline gives CDR1 LNHNV, CDR2 YYDKDF (reference sequence). V was pared by 0 bases and J by 7 bases, with 13 bases between. CDR3 DNA sequence: TGTGCCACCAGCAGAGATCCGGACAGTGGGAATTCACCCCTCCACTTT. Its protein product is CATSRDPDSGNSPLHF.

The chain uses TRBV29-1 and TRBJ2-1, with TRBD2 matching over 8 bases. CDR3 size: 14 residues. With 3 bases clipped from V and 6 bases from J, the junction kept 7 bases outside the gene matches. Germline CDR1 and CDR2: SQVTM and ANQGSEA. The CDR3 reads CSVDISGSVNEQFF. CDR3 bases: TGCAGCGTTGATATCAGCGGGAGTGTCAATGAGCAGTTCTTC.

The chain is built from TRBV24-1 and TRBJ2-1, with TRBD1 identical over 11 bases. There are 16 residues in the CDR3. J lost 5 bases, V lost 5 bases, and 7 bases had no gene match. In germline, CDR1 is KGHDR, CDR2 SFDVKD. The CDR3 reads CATSVSGTGGNNEQFF. The DNA of the CDR3 is TGTGCCACCAGTGTTTCCGGGACAGGGGGAAACAATGAGCAGTTCTTC.

In its sample, this clonotype was seen many times. V and J are TRBV12-3 or TRBV12-4 and TRBJ1-6; D is perhaps TRBD1 (5 bases). The CDR3 extends over 14 amino acids. V lost 8 bases and J lost 9, with 17 bases in between. The CDR3 region is CASGDLPEGSPLHF. CDR3 in DNA: TGTGCCAGCGGGGACCTGCCCGAGGGTTCACCCCTCCACTTT.

This clonotype turned up a few times. The chain uses TRBV6-5 and TRBJ1-2; the match to TRBD1 covers 8 bases. With V trimmed by 4 bases and J by 6 bases, 10 bases remained unmatched. Germline assignment: CDR1 MNHEY and CDR2 SVGAGI. The CDR3 length is 15 residues. CDR3 loop: CASSSATGDRDGYTF. As DNA, the CDR3 is TGTGCCAGCAGTTCCGCGACAGGGGACCGGGATGGCTACACCTTC.

In its sample, this clonotype was seen a few times. The V call is TRBV5-5, the J call TRBJ2-7; D assignment may be TRBD1 or TRBD2 (6 bases each). The CDR3 has 17 amino acids. Germline-derived CDR1 and CDR2 are SGHKS and YYEKEE (reference sequence). As DNA, the CDR3 is TGTGCCAGCACCTTGACGATCCATGGGGGGCGCAGTGGCGAGCAGTACGTC. Amino acid sequence: CASTLTIHGGRSGEQYV.

This clonotype was seen more than once but under ten times. The rearrangement links TRBV5-1 to TRBJ1-3, with D unresolved. Germline V CDR1 and CDR2: SGHRS, YFSETQ. The CDR3 runs 14 residues. V gave up 5 bases and J gave up 0 bases, with 9 bases separating them. As DNA, the CDR3 is TGCGCCAGCAGAAAGGAGCCCTCTGGAAACACCATATATTTT. Its protein product is CASRKEPSGNTIYF.

The V and J genes are TRBV5-1 and TRBJ2-2; D remains ambiguous. Trimming stripped 4 bases from V and 6 bases from J, with 13 bases between. Per the germline V gene, CDR1 is SGHRS and CDR2 is YFSETQ. The CDR3 sequence is 14 residues long. CDR3: CASSPSDPAGELFF. The CDR3 bases are TGCGCCAGCAGCCCCTCCGACCCGGCCGGGGAGCTGTTTTTT.

This clonotype was seen only a few times. The chain has TRBV5-5 and TRBJ2-2; 8 nucleotides match TRBD1. J gave up 5 bases and V 0 bases, and 3 bases lay outside the gene matches. CDR1 SGHKS and CDR2 YYEKEE come from the germline V gene (reference sequence). This CDR3 has 15 amino acids. The CDR3 DNA follows: TGTGCCAGCAGCTTGGGACAGGGGCAGACCGGGGAGCTGTTTTTT. Protein: CASSLGQGQTGELFF.

There are many counts of this clonotype. CDR3 nucleotide sequence: TGTGCCAGCAGCCTGGTGGCGGGAGAAGAGGAGAATGAGCAGTTCTTC. Translated: CASSLVAGEEENEQFF. The chain is built from TRBV5-6 and TRBJ2-1; 7 nucleotides match TRBD2. The CDR3 sequence is 16 residues long. Germline loops: CDR1 SGHDT, CDR2 YYEEEE. Losses at the gene ends were 4 bases for V and 7 bases for J; bases not matched to a gene: 14.

This clonotype was observed a handful of times. The chain uses TRBV7-3 and TRBJ2-2; possible D gene TRBD2, 6 bases. V dropped 2 bases and J dropped 3 bases, with 10 bases sitting between them. Germline V gene lookup returns CDR1 SGHTA and CDR2 FQGTGA. The CDR3 loop spans 15 amino acids. CDR3 in DNA: TGTGCCAGCAGCTTATACGGAGGGGACACCGGGGAGCTGTTTTTT. This sequence encodes CASSLYGGDTGELFF.

The chain couples TRBV5-1 to TRBJ2-1, with D perhaps TRBD2 (5 bases). The CDR3 runs to 13 residues. CDR1 SGHRS and CDR2 YFSETQ come from the germline V gene. Trimming left V 0 bases short and J 9 bases short, with 10 bases between. The CDR3 loop is CASSLDPSSEQFF. In nucleotides, the CDR3 is TGCGCCAGCAGCTTGGACCCTAGCAGTGAGCAGTTCTTC.

Only a few counts were recorded for this clonotype. The chain is built from TRBV27 and TRBJ2-3; TRBD2 is a possible D gene (5 bases). Germline V CDR1 and CDR2: MNHEY, SMNVEV (reference sequence). The CDR3 runs 16 residues. The germline V and J ends were trimmed by 4 bases and 0 bases, with 14 bases remaining between them. The CDR3 loop reads CASSWVATLSTDTQYF. CDR3 DNA sequence: TGTGCCAGCAGTTGGGTAGCGACGCTCAGCACAGATACGCAGTATTTT.

This sequence joins TRBV5-1 and TRBJ2-7; D not resolved. The CDR3 is 14 residues long. The V gene's germline CDR1 is SGHRS and CDR2 YFSETQ. Trimming took off 0 bases at V and 0 bases at J, with 7 bases between the two ends. The DNA of the CDR3 is TGCGCCAGCAGCTTGGGCTTAAGCTCCTACGAGCAGTACTTC. Protein product: CASSLGLSSYEQYF.

The rearrangement joins TRBV25-1 to TRBJ1-1; D possibly corresponds to TRBD1 (5 bases). Germline loops: CDR1 MGHDK, CDR2 SYGVNS. With 1 base removed from V and 6 bases from J, the gap between germline ends came to 9 bases. The CDR3 extends over 13 amino acids. The CDR3 bases are TGTGCCAGCAGTGAATTGGGGGGGGCTGAAGCTTTCTTT. Amino acids: CASSELGGAEAFF.

This clonotype has only a few counts. This chain uses TRBV10-3 with TRBJ1-3; D uncertain. The CDR3 consists of 16 residues. Deletions cut 3 bases from V and 0 bases from J, with 12 bases between. Germline V gene data show CDR1 as ENHRY and CDR2 as SYGVKD. Here the CDR3 reads CAISESDGYSGNTIYF. In DNA, the CDR3 is TGTGCCATCAGTGAATCGGACGGATACTCTGGAAACACCATATATTTT.

V is TRBV5-1 and J is TRBJ1-1; no clear D gene. Trimming removed 4 bases at V and 10 bases at J, with 20 bases between. There are 14 residues in the CDR3. The germline gives CDR1 SGHRS, CDR2 YFSETQ. This CDR3 is CASSASDPLGGAFF. The CDR3 bases are TGCGCCAGCAGCGCGTCGGACCCCCTTGGAGGAGCTTTCTTT.

There are a few counts of this clonotype. Its ends do not fully match the called genes, so a read error is possible. The chain carries TRBV20-1 and TRBJ2-3; 7 bases fit TRBD2. From germline, CDR1 is DFQATT and CDR2 SNEGSKA (reference sequence). The CDR3 is 12 residues long. DNA of the CDR3: TGCAGTGCTAGAGATTCCCCCATGACTAGCTCTTTT. It encodes CSARDSPMTSSF.